This record covers a single TCR beta chain. The 5'RACE template-switching step produced TCR cDNA and added a universal primer site and UMIs. Via MiXCR, TCRdb re-called the 5' RACE reads, giving one row per CDR3 protein. The table records approximately 610,000 distinct CDR3 sequences, less than 20% of them present only once. This record belongs to a study of T cells after yellow fever vaccination. Study summary: With SMART-Seq v4 Ultra Low Input, the fractions containing low cell numbers were prepared.

The receptor was derived from a man aged 18 to 35 who received the YFV17D yellow fever vaccine. The sequencing used PBMCs, collected roughly 5 days after the first yellow fever vaccination.

The CDR3 region is CASSTGQGTWAFF. CDR3 sequence (DNA): TGTGCCAGCAGCACGGGACAGGGGACATGGGCTTTCTTT. The chain combines TRBV7-6 with TRBJ1-1; 10 bases map to TRBD1. Trimming took 5 bases from V and 11 from J; bases not matched to a gene: 8. The germline V gene encodes CDR1 SGHVS and CDR2 FNYEAQ. This CDR3 has 13 amino acids.